The 20 T cell receptor beta chains reported below all come from one sample, sequenced in a study of early T cells in non-severe SARS-CoV-2 infection. TCRdb re-called the 5' RACE reads with MiXCR, one entry per CDR3 protein. The sample lists more than 25,000 distinct CDR3 sequences, over 4% seen once, with roughly 2.5% in the top ten. The material sequenced was whole blood. These receptors all stem from an adult who was a healthcare worker with PCR-confirmed SARS-CoV-2 infection or an uninfected control (not recorded which).

This clonotype was counted ten times or more. The rearrangement links TRBV7-6 to TRBJ2-1; 14 bases match TRBD2. The CDR3 runs to 19 residues. The germline gives CDR1 SGHVS, CDR2 FNYEAQ. The V segment lost 5 bases and the J segment 0 bases; nucleotides outside the gene matches: 9. The CDR3: CASSPGLAGGTLSYNEQFF. The CDR3 DNA follows: TGTGCCAGCAGCCCAGGACTAGCGGGAGGTACACTCTCCTACAATGAGCAGTTCTTC.

The V and J genes are TRBV12-3 or TRBV12-4 and TRBJ1-4, with a possible D match to TRBD1 (5 bases). The CDR3 totals 16 residues. V shed 10 bases and J shed 8 bases, with 26 bases lying between them. This CDR3 is CATYTSGDRGEEKLFF. CDR3 coding DNA: TGTGCCACGTATACCTCGGGGGACCGTGGGGAGGAAAAACTGTTTTTT.

This sequence joins TRBV15 and TRBJ2-3; D possibly corresponds to TRBD2 (5 bases). This CDR3 has 16 residues. The germline V gene encodes CDR1 LNHNV and CDR2 YYDKDF (reference sequence). The V end lost 0 bases, the J end lost 4 bases, and 14 bases lay between the germline ends. The CDR3 nucleotides read TGTGCCACCAGCAGAGATAGGAAGAGTAGCGCAGATACGCAGTATTTT. This gives the protein CATSRDRKSSADTQYF.

This clonotype was counted between two and nine times. The V gene is TRBV3-1, the J gene TRBJ1-1; 7 bases agree with TRBD1. The CDR3 length is 13 residues. Germline V gene lookup returns CDR1 LGHDT and CDR2 YNNKEL (reference sequence). V lost 4 bases and J lost 11; bases outside the gene matches: 10. CDR3 nucleotide sequence: TGTGCCAGCAGCCCGACCCCGGGCAGGGGGGCTTTCTTT. Its translation: CASSPTPGRGAFF.

DNA for the CDR3: TGTGCCAGCAGCTTACAGCGACTAGCGGCAAGCTACAATGAGCAGTTCTTC. This encodes CASSLQRLAASYNEQFF. The V and J genes are TRBV7-2 and TRBJ2-1; the match to TRBD2 covers 9 bases. Germline V lookup: CDR1 SGHTA, CDR2 FQGNSA. Germline trimming cut 2 bases from V and 3 bases from J; bases unmatched to any gene: 8. The CDR3 is made up of 17 amino acids.

The chain recombines TRBV12-3 or TRBV12-4 with TRBJ2-7; 8 nucleotides line up with TRBD1. This CDR3 comprises 14 residues. J gave up 4 bases and V 8 bases, and 10 bases lay outside the gene matches. The chain's CDR3 is CASSPTGQEYEQYF. In DNA form, the CDR3 reads TGTGCCAGCTCTCCCACGGGACAGGAATACGAGCAGTACTTC.

The chain recombines TRBV18 with TRBJ2-3; 8 bases line up with TRBD1. The ends lost 5 bases at V and 4 bases at J; junction bases unmatched: 5. CDR1 is KGHSH and CDR2 is LQKENI in the germline V gene. The CDR3 is made up of 14 amino acids. The CDR3 spells CASSADRDPDTQYF. The CDR3 DNA reads TGTGCCAGCTCAGCGGACAGGGACCCAGATACGCAGTATTTT.

The chain carries TRBV5-1 and TRBJ2-3; 13 bases align to TRBD2. The J segment lost 7 bases and the V segment lost 6 bases, leaving 5 bases of the junction unmatched. Germline V gene lookup returns CDR1 SGHRS and CDR2 YFSETQ. The CDR3 contains 14 residues. The CDR3 reads CASKLAGGLNTQYF. CDR3 sequence (DNA): TGCGCCAGCAAACTAGCGGGGGGGCTGAATACGCAGTATTTT.

This clonotype was picked up many times. The rearrangement links TRBV6-4 to TRBJ2-1; the match to TRBD2 covers 11 bases. After removal of 6 bases from V and 4 bases from J, the junction contained 8 bases not matched to a gene. The CDR3 covers 16 residues. Per the germline V gene, CDR1 is MRHNA and CDR2 is SNTAGT. In DNA, the CDR3 is TGTGCCAGCAGCGCGGGGGGACTAGCGGCGTACAATGAGCAGTTCTTC. This codes for CASSAGGLAAYNEQFF.

This clonotype appeared many times. The chain links TRBV18 to TRBJ1-4; no clear D. CDR1 and CDR2 (germline): KGHSH, LQKENI. The CDR3 has 13 residues. Between the trimmed V and J ends, which lost 6 bases and 8 bases, there was a span of 13 bases. CDR3 residues: CASSRRAEEKLFF. CDR3 DNA: TGTGCCAGCTCCCGCCGAGCCGAAGAAAAACTGTTTTTT.

This clonotype was seen many times. The V gene is TRBV12-3 or TRBV12-4, the J gene TRBJ1-4, with 11 bases that match TRBD1. The ends lost 6 bases at V and 5 bases at J; junction bases unmatched: 2. The CDR3 is 14 amino acids. The CDR3 sequence is CASRGTGGNEKLFF. The CDR3 DNA sequence: TGTGCCAGCAGGGGGACAGGGGGAAATGAAAAACTGTTTTTT.

This clonotype was recorded many times. The V call is TRBV18, the J call TRBJ1-5, with TRBD1 identical over 7 bases. Germline CDR1 is KGHSH and CDR2 is LQKENI. Trimming removed 2 bases from V and 5 bases from J; junction bases left unmatched: 6. The CDR3 covers 15 residues. The CDR3 spells CASSPSRGKDQPQHF. In nucleotides, the CDR3 is TGTGCCAGCTCACCATCCAGGGGGAAAGATCAGCCCCAGCATTTT.

The table lists this clonotype with a few counts. The chain joins TRBV3-1 to TRBJ2-3, with D maybe TRBD2 (5 bases). The V and J ends lost 2 bases and 6 bases respectively, with 12 bases between them. The CDR3 is 14 residues long. The germline CDR1 and CDR2 sequences are LGHDT and YNNKEL (reference sequence). The CDR3 nucleotides are TGTGCCAGCAGCCAACGCCCGGGAAGTGATACGCAGTATTTT. Protein: CASSQRPGSDTQYF.

This clonotype is labeled as medium-sized. This chain connects TRBV20-1 to TRBJ1-3; D not resolved. This CDR3 is 13 amino acids long. Germline V gives CDR1 DFQATT, CDR2 SNEGSKA (reference sequence). Deletions cut 5 bases from V and 0 bases from J, with 8 bases between. The CDR3 spells CSAPSVSGNTIYF. The CDR3 region has the DNA TGCAGTGCTCCCAGTGTCTCTGGAAACACCATATATTTT.

Many counts were recorded for this clonotype. The chain employs TRBV6-1 and TRBJ2-2; no firm D call. Germline CDR1 reads MNHNS; CDR2 reads SASEGT. The CDR3 is 13 residues long. Trimming took 8 bases from V and 0 from J, leaving 7 bases between them. CDR3 nucleotide sequence: TGTGCCAGCCCCGTGGCGAACACCGGGGAGCTGTTTTTT. Its translation is CASPVANTGELFF.

This clonotype was picked up many times. This chain uses TRBV10-1 with TRBJ1-1; no definite D call. V was trimmed by 3 bases and J by 10 bases, leaving 12 bases between them. The CDR3 loop spans 12 amino acids. Germline V gene data show CDR1 as WNHNN and CDR2 as SYGVQD (reference sequence). The CDR3 bases are TGCGCCAGCAGTGACCCAAACCAAGGAGCTTTCTTT. It codes for CASSDPNQGAFF.

This clonotype appeared a few times. This sequence joins TRBV5-6 and TRBJ2-3; D call uncertain. The V and J ends lost 1 base and 5 bases respectively, with 14 bases between them. The CDR3 contains 15 residues. Per the germline V gene, CDR1 is SGHDT and CDR2 is YYEEEE. CDR3 nucleotide sequence: TGTGCCAGCAGCTTGAGGGTAGGGCCCGAAGATACGCAGTATTTT. This translates into CASSLRVGPEDTQYF.

This clonotype was seen at least ten times. This chain links TRBV19 with TRBJ2-2, with D tentatively TRBD2 (6 bases). This CDR3 spans 16 amino acids. The V gene's germline CDR1 is LNHDA and CDR2 SQIVND (reference sequence). Trimming left V 9 bases short and J 2 bases short, with 19 bases between. CDR3 nucleotide sequence: TGTGCCAGCCGTGGGGCTGGGACTCTAAACACCGGGGAGCTGTTTTTT. Protein: CASRGAGTLNTGELFF. Variable domain in full (rest from reference TRBV19 and TRBJ2-2): DGGITQSPKYLFRKEGQNVTLSCEQNLNHDAMYWYRQDPGQGLRLIYYSQIVNDFQKGDIAEGYSVSREKKESFPLTVTSAQKNPTAFYLCASRGAGTLNTGELFFGEGSRLTVL.

The sample holds many counts of this clonotype. V is TRBV19 and J is TRBJ1-4; D unresolved. The V end lost 4 bases, the J end lost 8 bases, and 14 bases lay between the germline ends. There are 14 residues in the CDR3. Germline V gives CDR1 LNHDA, CDR2 SQIVND (reference sequence). CDR3 nucleotides: TGTGCCAGTAGTAGGAATCCCGTGAAGGAAAAACTGTTTTTT. The encoded protein is CASSRNPVKEKLFF. The full variable domain, its missing parts supplied by reference TRBV19 and TRBJ1-4, is DGGITQSPKYLFRKEGQNVTLSCEQNLNHDAMYWYRQDPGQGLRLIYYSQIVNDFQKGDIAEGYSVSREKKESFPLTVTSAQKNPTAFYLCASSRNPVKEKLFFGSGTQLSVL.

This clonotype was found many times. The chain carries TRBV6-1 and TRBJ1-2, with D perhaps TRBD1 (6 bases). CDR3 size: 14 residues. Trimming stripped 7 bases from V and 0 bases from J, with 12 bases between. Germline V CDR1 and CDR2: MNHNS, SASEGT. CDR3 sequence (DNA): TGTGCCAGCAAAACAGGGAACGCTAACTATGGCTACACCTTC. Its protein is CASKTGNANYGYTF.